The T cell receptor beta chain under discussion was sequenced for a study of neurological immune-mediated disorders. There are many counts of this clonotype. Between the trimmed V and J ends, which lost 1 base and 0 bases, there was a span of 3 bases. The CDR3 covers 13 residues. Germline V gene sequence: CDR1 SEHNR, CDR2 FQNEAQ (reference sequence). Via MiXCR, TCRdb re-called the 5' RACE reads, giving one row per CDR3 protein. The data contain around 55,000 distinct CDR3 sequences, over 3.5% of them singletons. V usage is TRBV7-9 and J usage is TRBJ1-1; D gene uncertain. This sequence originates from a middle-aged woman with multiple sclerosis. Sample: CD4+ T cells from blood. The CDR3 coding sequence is TGTGCCAGCAGCTTAGAGGTGAACACTGAAGCTTTCTTT. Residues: CASSLEVNTEAFF.